This TCR beta chain came from a study of cytomegalovirus exposure and HLA in healthy donors. PCR employed 60 Vbeta and 13 Jbeta primers. Produced via immunoSEQ multiplex PCR; TCRdb's table is partial and in-frame only. The repertoire holds 60,000 to 65,000 clones, approximately 71% seen once, with 20% to 25% in the top ten. The CDR3 has 15 residues. V lost 7 bases, J lost 3 bases, and 6 bases stayed unmatched. Germline-derived CDR1 and CDR2 are MNHNS and SASEGT. The sequencing sample was made of PBMCs. This TCR was sampled from a woman in her 40s in good health and CMV-seropositive. J is TRBJ2-1 and V is TRBV6-1; 10 bases match TRBD2. CDR3 in DNA: TGTGCCAGCAATTTCCTAGCGGGGGACTACAATGAGCAGTTCTTC. This translates into CASNFLAGDYNEQFF.